Presented here are 21 T cell receptor beta chains from one specimen sequenced in a study of cytomegalovirus exposure and HLA in healthy donors. PCR involved 60 Vbeta and 13 Jbeta primers. This table comes from immunoSEQ multiplex PCR, and its TCRdb copy is limited to in-frame clones, with some not included. This table has some 100,000 clones, 65% to 85% appearing once. Material for sequencing was PBMCs. The receptors come from a man aged 50 to 59 in good health and CMV-seronegative.

This clone has a single count. The J gene is TRBJ2-1, the V gene TRBV15, with D perhaps TRBD1 (6 bases). Trimming pared 6 bases from V and 2 bases from J, leaving 17 bases between. The germline V gene encodes CDR1 LNHNV and CDR2 YYDKDF (reference sequence). There are 16 residues in the CDR3. CDR3: CATRGDTGTTYNEQFF. CDR3 DNA sequence: TGTGCCACCAGAGGAGATACAGGGACCACCTACAATGAGCAGTTCTTC.

The genes are TRBV5-1 and TRBJ2-5; D ambiguous. CDR1 is SGHRS, CDR2 YFSETQ, per germline. V lost 1 base and J 4 bases, leaving 8 bases between the germline ends. This CDR3 has 13 amino acids. CDR3: CASSLKWRETQYF. The DNA of the CDR3 is TGCGCCAGCAGCTTGAAGTGGAGAGAGACCCAGTACTTC.

This rearrangement joins TRBV18 to TRBJ2-3; 14 nucleotides line up with TRBD2. Germline trimming cut 5 bases from V and 4 bases from J; bases unmatched to any gene: 11. This CDR3 region has 18 residues. Germline V gives CDR1 KGHSH, CDR2 LQKENI. The CDR3 DNA reads TGTGCCAGCTCAATGACTAGCGGGGGGGCCGGAGTGGCAGATACGCAGTATTTT. Its translation is CASSMTSGGAGVADTQYF.

This chain joins TRBV18 and TRBJ2-3, with D possibly matching TRBD2 (6 bases). Germline V gene lookup returns CDR1 KGHSH and CDR2 LQKENI. There are 14 residues in the CDR3. Trimming cost V 3 bases and J 5 bases, with 12 bases left between them. The DNA for the CDR3 is TGTGCCAGCTCACCTGCGACTAGTAAAGATACGCAGTATTTT. Protein product: CASSPATSKDTQYF. The full variable domain, rest sourced from reference TRBV18 and TRBJ2-3, is NAGVMQNPRHLVRRRGQEARLRCSPMKGHSHVYWYRQLPEEGLKFMVYLQKENIIDESGMPKERFSAEFPKEGPSILRIQQVVRGDSAAYFCASSPATSKDTQYFGPGTRLTVL.

The rearrangement joins TRBV7-9 to TRBJ2-7, with D perhaps matching TRBD2 (7 bases). The germline gives CDR1 SEHNR, CDR2 FQNEAQ (reference sequence). The CDR3 sequence is 13 residues long. Trimming removed 5 bases from V and 5 bases from J, with 13 bases in between. CDR3 loop: CASSPPGGHEQYF. The CDR3 DNA is TGTGCCAGCAGCCCCCCGGGGGGCCACGAGCAGTACTTC.

The chain joins TRBV5-5 to TRBJ2-2; D remains ambiguous. With 0 bases removed from V and 2 bases from J, the gap between germline ends came to 11 bases. This CDR3 has 16 amino acids. Germline assignment: CDR1 SGHKS and CDR2 YYEKEE (reference sequence). CDR3 sequence (DNA): TGTGCCAGCAGCTTGGTACTGTACTCTAACACCGGGGAGCTGTTTTTT. Its translation is CASSLVLYSNTGELFF.

V gene TRBV2 combines with J gene TRBJ2-1, with a weak D call TRBD2 (5 bases). Germline lookup yields CDR1 SNHLY and CDR2 FYNNEI. Trimming left V 6 bases short and J 5 bases short, with 11 bases between. The CDR3 has 13 residues. As DNA, the CDR3 is TGTGCCAGCAGCAAACAGCGGCACAATGAGCAGTTCTTC. Translating gives CASSKQRHNEQFF.

The chain is built from TRBV5-6 and TRBJ2-1; 7 bases are a match to TRBD1. The CDR3 is made up of 12 amino acids. In germline, CDR1 is SGHDT, CDR2 YYEEEE. V lost 4 bases and J lost 6; bases outside the gene matches: 1. The CDR3 coding sequence is TGTGCCAGCAGCCCAGGGGGCAATGAGCAGTTCTTC. Translating gives CASSPGGNEQFF.

The CDR3: CAWSVHRKNIQYF. The CDR3 nucleotides read TGTGCCTGGAGTGTACACAGGAAAAACATTCAGTACTTC. This chain links TRBV30 with TRBJ2-4, with D maybe TRBD1 (5 bases). V lost 0 bases, J lost 4 bases, and 7 bases lay in between. The CDR3 consists of 13 residues. CDR1 is GTSNPN and CDR2 is SVGIG in the germline V gene (reference sequence).

The gene calls are TRBV7-2 and TRBJ2-1, with TRBD2 matching 11 bases. From germline, CDR1 is SGHTA and CDR2 FQGNSA. The CDR3 sequence is 15 residues long. The V gene end was trimmed by 4 bases and the J gene end by 5 bases; junction bases not matched to a gene: 4. The CDR3 sequence: CASSSGLAVDNEQFF. In DNA, the CDR3 is TGTGCCAGCAGCTCGGGACTAGCGGTAGACAATGAGCAGTTCTTC. Full variable domain (remainder filled in from reference TRBV7-2 and TRBJ2-1): GAGVSQSPSNKVTEKGKDVELRCDPISGHTALYWYRQSLGQGLEFLIYFQGNSAPDKSGLPSDRFSAERTGGSVSTLTIQRTQQEDSAVYLCASSSGLAVDNEQFFGPGTRLTVL.

V gene TRBV19 combines with J gene TRBJ2-2, with 8 nucleotides matching TRBD2. V lost 0 bases and J lost 5; bases outside the gene matches: 5. The germline CDR1 and CDR2 sequences are LNHDA and SQIVND (reference sequence). CDR3 size: 16 residues. The CDR3 nucleotides are TGTGCCAGTAGTATAGATCCGGGACTAGAGACCGGGGAGCTGTTTTTT. This codes for CASSIDPGLETGELFF. Drawing the rest from reference TRBV19 and TRBJ2-2, the complete variable domain is DGGITQSPKYLFRKEGQNVTLSCEQNLNHDAMYWYRQDPGQGLRLIYYSQIVNDFQKGDIAEGYSVSREKKESFPLTVTSAQKNPTAFYLCASSIDPGLETGELFFGEGSRLTVL.

The genes are TRBV4-1 and TRBJ2-7, with 11 bases fitting TRBD2. V shed 1 base and J 3 bases; nucleotides not matched to a gene: 5. The CDR3 is 16 residues long. In germline, CDR1 is MGHRA, CDR2 YSYEKL. Here the CDR3 reads CASSQVTSGSGYEQYF. CDR3 bases: TGCGCCAGCAGCCAAGTAACTAGCGGGAGTGGCTACGAGCAGTACTTC.

The chain employs TRBV5-1 and TRBJ2-2, with a tentative D call TRBD2 (5 bases). Trimming removed 0 bases at V and 6 bases at J, with 18 bases between. There are 17 residues in the CDR3. CDR1 and CDR2 (germline): SGHRS, YFSETQ. The chain's CDR3 is CASSLGPPGSGAGELFF. In nucleotides, the CDR3 is TGCGCCAGCAGCTTGGGCCCGCCGGGGTCCGGGGCCGGGGAGCTGTTTTTT.

The table lists this clone with a few counts. The J gene is TRBJ2-2, the V gene TRBV7-9; 8 bases are a match to TRBD1. Looked up from germline, CDR1 is SEHNR and CDR2 is FQNEAQ (reference sequence). With V trimmed by 4 bases and J by 5 bases, 6 bases remained unmatched. This CDR3 contains 15 residues. CDR3 DNA sequence: TGTGCCAGCAGCTCCTGGACAGGGAGGACCGGGGAGCTGTTTTTT. Residues: CASSSWTGRTGELFF. Full variable domain (missing parts from reference TRBV7-9 and TRBJ2-2): DTGVSQNPRHKITKRGQNVTFRCDPISEHNRLYWYRQTLGQGPEFLTYFQNEAQLEKSRLLSDRFSAERPKGSFSTLEIQRTEQGDSAMYLCASSSWTGRTGELFFGEGSRLTVL.

V usage is TRBV6-4 and J usage is TRBJ2-1; D is possibly TRBD2 (6 bases). The length of the CDR3 is 14 residues. Germline V gene data show CDR1 as MRHNA and CDR2 as SNTAGT. Trimming stripped 5 bases from V and 3 bases from J, with 11 bases between. CDR3 sequence reads: CASSPSGLYNEQFF. The CDR3 region has the DNA TGTGCCAGCAGTCCGAGCGGGCTCTACAATGAGCAGTTCTTC.

This clone has just one count. This chain uses TRBV27 with TRBJ1-2, with TRBD1 identical over 8 bases. Germline V CDR1 and CDR2: MNHEY, SMNVEV (reference sequence). V lost 6 bases to trimming and J lost 6 bases; unmatched junction nucleotides: 9. This CDR3 comprises 14 residues. DNA of the CDR3: TGTGCCAGCAGCCGTCCCGGGACAGGAAATGGCTACACCTTC. Translation: CASSRPGTGNGYTF.

About this clone itself: This CDR3 is also generated by other DNA sequences in the sample. The chain combines TRBV30 with TRBJ2-7; 7 bases are a match to TRBD2. This CDR3 is 12 amino acids long. Germline V gene data show CDR1 as GTSNPN and CDR2 as SVGIG (reference sequence). The CDR3 region has the DNA TGTTCCGAGATGGGGGGGGCCTACGAGCAGTACTTC. Its protein is CSEMGGAYEQYF.

J is TRBJ2-7 and V is TRBV4-2; TRBD2 might be the D (7 bases). Germline loops: CDR1 LGHNA, CDR2 YNFKEQ. This CDR3 comprises 15 residues. V dropped 2 bases and J dropped 2 bases, with 13 bases sitting between them. DNA of the CDR3: TGTGCCAGCAGCCAAAACGCGGGGGCGACCTACGAGCAGTACTTC. Protein product: CASSQNAGATYEQYF.

Here the CDR3 reads CASSSTGTGVREQYF. CDR3 coding DNA: TGTGCCAGCAGCAGCACCGGGACAGGGGTAAGGGAGCAGTACTTC. The chain has TRBV13 and TRBJ2-5; TRBD1 matches 10 bases. The CDR3 runs 15 residues. V shed 5 bases, J shed 11 bases, and the junction held 14 bases outside the gene matches. From germline, CDR1 is PRHDT and CDR2 FYEKMQ (reference sequence).

The chain is built from TRBV5-1 and TRBJ2-7, with 7 nucleotides matching TRBD2. After removal of 6 bases from V and 3 bases from J, the junction contained 12 bases not matched to a gene. The CDR3 is 15 amino acids. Germline CDR1 is SGHRS and CDR2 is YFSETQ. CDR3 region: CASNRREVVGYEQYF. DNA for the CDR3: TGCGCCAGCAACCGCCGGGAGGTTGTGGGCTACGAGCAGTACTTC.

The J gene is TRBJ2-5, the V gene TRBV2; 12 bases align to TRBD2. Germline lookup yields CDR1 SNHLY and CDR2 FYNNEI. CDR3 size: 12 residues. Trimming at V came to 9 bases and at J to 5 bases, leaving 1 base not matched to a gene. As DNA, the CDR3 is TGTGCCAGAGGACTAGCGGGGGAGACCCAGTACTTC. This encodes CARGLAGETQYF.